Each of the 27 T cell receptor beta chains below was sequenced from the same sample in a study of identifying expanded T cells in peripheral blood. Repertoires were generated with immunoSEQ multiplex PCR, while TCRdb's copy carries only in-frame clones and drops some. The table records 95,000 to 100,000 clones, 87% of them present only once. Sequencing used blood. The source is a person aged 18 to 70 in good health.

The table lists this clone with a count of one. The chain couples TRBV25-1 to TRBJ2-2; TRBD1 agrees at 9 bases. The CDR3 is made up of 14 amino acids. Germline values: CDR1 MGHDK, CDR2 SYGVNS. V trimming: 7 bases; J trimming: 3 bases; junction bases outside the gene matches: 3. Here the CDR3 reads CASMGQGHTGELFF. The DNA of the CDR3 is TGTGCCAGCATGGGACAGGGACACACCGGGGAGCTGTTTTTT.

V gene TRBV7-6 combines with J gene TRBJ2-3; D gene uncertain. Trimming took 6 bases from V and 0 from J, leaving 7 bases between them. The germline V gene has CDR1 SGHVS and CDR2 FNYEAQ. This CDR3 comprises 13 residues. For the CDR3, the DNA is TGTGCCAGCAGTCCGACTAGCACAGATACGCAGTATTTT. Translation gives CASSPTSTDTQYF.

The J gene is TRBJ2-5, the V gene TRBV11-2; 10 bases match TRBD1. Germline CDR1 reads SGHAT; CDR2 reads FQNNGV. V shed 5 bases and J 4 bases; nucleotides not matched to a gene: 10. This CDR3 is built from 16 residues. The CDR3 sequence: CASSAGTGVIGETQYF. In DNA, the CDR3 is TGTGCCAGCAGCGCAGGGACAGGGGTGATCGGAGAGACCCAGTACTTC.

The CDR3 loop is CASSRRQGAVGYTF. Here the CDR3 DNA reads TGTGCCAGCAGCCGTAGACAGGGGGCGGTTGGCTACACCTTC. The chain is built from TRBV7-9 and TRBJ1-2; 10 bases agree with TRBD1. Germline CDR1 is SEHNR and CDR2 is FQNEAQ (reference sequence). CDR3 size: 14 residues. With V trimmed by 5 bases and J by 7 bases, 7 bases remained unmatched.

The CDR3 sequence is CASSLVGQLNEQFF. In nucleotides, the CDR3 is TGTGCCAGCAGCTTGGTCGGCCAGCTCAATGAGCAGTTCTTC. The gene calls are TRBV5-4 and TRBJ2-1; D is unclear. In germline, CDR1 is SGHNT, CDR2 YYREEE (reference sequence). V lost 0 bases and J lost 6, with 10 bases in between. This CDR3 region has 14 residues. Full variable domain (rest looked up from reference TRBV5-4 and TRBJ2-1): ETGVTQSPTHLIKTRGQQVTLRCSSQSGHNTVSWYQQALGQGPQFIFQYYREEENGRGNFPPRFSGLQFPNYSSELNVNALELDDSALYLCASSLVGQLNEQFFGPGTRLTVL.

This clone was seen only once. The rearrangement links TRBV19 to TRBJ1-5; D possibly corresponds to TRBD1 (5 bases). V lost 0 bases and J 6 bases, leaving 6 bases between the germline ends. In germline, CDR1 is LNHDA, CDR2 SQIVND (reference sequence). There are 13 residues in the CDR3. The CDR3 sequence: CASSIDRVQPQHF. CDR3 in DNA: TGTGCCAGTAGTATAGACAGGGTTCAGCCCCAGCATTTT.

This clone appeared a few times. The chain couples TRBV2 to TRBJ1-2, with TRBD1 identical over 7 bases. The CDR3 extends over 12 amino acids. V shed 7 bases and J 4 bases; nucleotides not matched to a gene: 3. Germline assignment: CDR1 SNHLY and CDR2 FYNNEI. The CDR3 sequence is CASIRQGYGYTF. The CDR3, as DNA: TGTGCCAGCATCAGACAGGGCTATGGCTACACCTTC.

The V gene is TRBV18, the J gene TRBJ1-1, with 9 bases matching TRBD1. Germline V CDR1 and CDR2: KGHSH, LQKENI. CDR3 size: 15 residues. V trimming: 3 bases; J trimming: 0 bases; junction bases outside the gene matches: 2. The CDR3 region is CASSPWTGVNTEAFF. CDR3 DNA sequence: TGTGCCAGCTCACCCTGGACAGGGGTGAACACTGAAGCTTTCTTT.

This clone was detected only once. The J gene is TRBJ2-3, the V gene TRBV7-8; TRBD2 matches 7 bases. V lost 0 bases to trimming and J lost 0 bases; unmatched junction nucleotides: 3. CDR1 is SGHVS and CDR2 is FQNEAQ in the germline V gene. This CDR3 has 16 amino acids. The CDR3 DNA sequence: TGTGCCAGCAGCTTAGCCAGCGGGGCTAGCACAGATACGCAGTATTTT. This codes for CASSLASGASTDTQYF.

The rearrangement uses TRBV6-5 and TRBJ2-5; D gene unclear. Trimming took 0 bases from V and 5 from J, leaving 10 bases between them. This CDR3 spans 14 amino acids. Looked up from germline, CDR1 is MNHEY and CDR2 is SVGAGI. CDR3 bases: TGTGCCAGCAGTTACTCCCGGGCCGGGGAGACCCAGTACTTC. Its translation is CASSYSRAGETQYF.

The chain uses TRBV5-1 and TRBJ2-3; 9 bases fit TRBD2. Unmatched junction bases numbered 10, after V lost 4 bases and J lost 4 bases. CDR1 SGHRS and CDR2 YFSETQ come from the germline V gene. The CDR3 totals 16 residues. The CDR3 reads CASSLEGAGGSDTQYF. The CDR3 nucleotides read TGCGCCAGCAGCCTGGAGGGAGCGGGGGGATCAGATACGCAGTATTTT.

The CDR3 DNA reads as TGTGCCAGCAGCTCAAACAGGGTCAGAGAGACCCAGTACTTC. This translates into CASSSNRVRETQYF. The chain is built from TRBV6-6 and TRBJ2-5, with a weak D call TRBD1 (6 bases). Germline CDR1 is MNHNY and CDR2 is SVGAGI (reference sequence). Trimming removed 6 bases from V and 4 bases from J, with 15 bases in between. The length of the CDR3 is 14 residues.

The V call is TRBV27, the J call TRBJ1-5, with D possibly matching TRBD1 (6 bases). Germline CDR1 and CDR2: MNHEY and SMNVEV (reference sequence). V was trimmed by 4 bases and J by 0 bases, leaving 16 bases between them. There are 17 residues in the CDR3. This CDR3 is CASSSTGQLYSNQPQHF. The DNA for the CDR3 is TGTGCCAGCAGTTCGACAGGACAGTTATATAGCAATCAGCCCCAGCATTTT.

The chain uses TRBV6-5 and TRBJ1-2; 11 bases are a match to TRBD1. There are 15 residues in the CDR3. V gave up 5 bases and J gave up 2 bases; unmatched junction bases: 4. The germline gives CDR1 MNHEY, CDR2 SVGAGI. CDR3 protein: CASSTWDRGNYGYTF. As DNA, the CDR3 is TGTGCCAGCAGTACCTGGGACAGGGGGAACTATGGCTACACCTTC.

The chain couples TRBV5-6 to TRBJ2-5, with D possibly TRBD1 on 5 matching bases. Looked up from germline, CDR1 is SGHDT and CDR2 is YYEEEE. The CDR3 spans 13 residues. Trimming left V 1 base short and J 5 bases short, with 9 bases between. As DNA, the CDR3 is TGTGCCAGCAGCTTGCAGGGAAGGGAGACCCAGTACTTC. Translating gives CASSLQGRETQYF.

The chain employs TRBV4-1 and TRBJ1-4; D is unresolved. CDR3 size: 15 residues. V shed 1 base and J shed 13 bases, with 19 bases lying between them. Germline CDR1 is MGHRA and CDR2 is YSYEKL. CDR3: CASSQGLISRARLFF. CDR3 in DNA: TGCGCCAGCAGCCAAGGGCTTATCTCGAGAGCGAGACTGTTTTTT.

This chain links TRBV4-1 with TRBJ1-1; TRBD1 aligns across 8 bases. The V and J ends lost 4 bases and 5 bases, in that order; junction bases with no gene match: 6. The CDR3 runs to 14 residues. Germline CDR1 MGHRA, CDR2 YSYEKL. The CDR3 loop reads CASSRETGGTEAFF. For the CDR3, the DNA is TGCGCCAGCAGCCGAGAAACAGGGGGAACTGAAGCTTTCTTT.

This clone was seen only once. This sequence joins TRBV2 and TRBJ1-2; possible D gene TRBD1, 5 bases. CDR3 size: 11 residues. Germline loops: CDR1 SNHLY, CDR2 FYNNEI. The V end was cut by 7 bases, the J end by 4 bases, with 7 bases between. The CDR3 bases are TGTGCCAGCACGGGGGGCTATGGCTACACCTTC. This codes for CASTGGYGYTF.

This sequence joins TRBV7-7 and TRBJ2-7, with D perhaps being TRBD1 or TRBD2 (5 bases each). Trimming removed 4 bases at V and 1 base at J, with 11 bases between. There are 14 residues in the CDR3. Germline-derived CDR1 and CDR2 are SSHAT and FNYEAQ (reference sequence). This CDR3 reads CASSSGRGSYEQYF. Here the CDR3 DNA reads TGTGCCAGCAGCTCGGGACGGGGATCCTACGAGCAGTACTTC.

The genes are TRBV28 and TRBJ2-5; D may be TRBD2 (6 bases). The CDR3 runs to 17 residues. The germline V and J ends were trimmed by 3 bases and 4 bases, with 21 bases remaining between them. Germline V gene lookup returns CDR1 MDHEN and CDR2 SYDVKM. The CDR3 here is CASSLARGLVQTETQYF. In DNA form, the CDR3 reads TGTGCCAGCAGTTTGGCGCGGGGTTTGGTCCAGACAGAGACCCAGTACTTC.

V usage is TRBV27 and J usage is TRBJ1-5; D possibly corresponds to TRBD1 (6 bases). CDR1 is MNHEY and CDR2 is SMNVEV in the germline V gene (reference sequence). Trimming shortened V by 5 bases and J by 11 bases, and 16 bases separated the two germline ends. The CDR3 has 13 residues. The CDR3 DNA sequence: TGTGCCAGCAGTAACGATAATCAGGGGTCCCAGCATTTT. Its protein product is CASSNDNQGSQHF.

The chain joins TRBV6-1 to TRBJ1-2, with 9 bases that match TRBD1. CDR1 and CDR2 (germline): MNHNS, SASEGT. J lost 3 bases, V lost 4 bases, and 6 bases had no gene match. This CDR3 comprises 15 residues. The CDR3 DNA reads TGTGCCAGCAGTGTGACAGGGGGTATATACTATGGCTACACCTTC. Encoded protein: CASSVTGGIYYGYTF.

The chain employs TRBV18 and TRBJ2-7; the D gene is possibly TRBD1 (5 bases). The V and J ends lost 0 bases and 3 bases respectively, with 9 bases between them. The CDR3 extends over 14 amino acids. CDR1 and CDR2 (germline): KGHSH, LQKENI. The CDR3 here is CASSPPQGGYEQYF. Written as DNA, the CDR3 is TGTGCCAGCTCACCACCCCAGGGTGGCTACGAGCAGTACTTC.

This clone was recorded once. CDR3 amino acids: CASSEGSAGTEAFF. The CDR3, as DNA: TGTGCCAGCAGTGAAGGAAGTGCCGGCACTGAAGCTTTCTTT. The gene calls are TRBV2 and TRBJ1-1; D uncertain. Trimming cost V 1 base and J 4 bases, with 10 bases left between them. Germline V gene data show CDR1 as SNHLY and CDR2 as FYNNEI. The CDR3 has 14 residues.

This rearrangement joins TRBV5-6 to TRBJ1-2; maybe TRBD1 (6 bases). Germline-derived CDR1 and CDR2 are SGHDT and YYEEEE. The ends were cut back, 4 bases at V and 4 bases at J, with 17 bases in the middle. This CDR3 has 15 residues. Written as DNA, the CDR3 is TGTGCCAGCAGCCCCCGTTGGGGGGGCGTCTATGGCTACACCTTC. Translation: CASSPRWGGVYGYTF.

The rearrangement joins TRBV5-4 to TRBJ2-7; D may be TRBD1 (6 bases). CDR1 and CDR2 (germline): SGHNT, YYREEE (reference sequence). This CDR3 spans 14 amino acids. V was pared by 4 bases and J by 5 bases, with 16 bases between. The chain's CDR3 is CASSPYLDRDEQYF. CDR3 in DNA: TGTGCCAGCAGCCCATATTTGGACAGAGACGAGCAGTACTTC.

This clone was found a few times. The rearrangement joins TRBV27 to TRBJ2-1; 8 bases are shared with TRBD1. The germline CDR1 and CDR2 sequences are MNHEY and SMNVEV (reference sequence). This CDR3 region has 12 residues. After removal of 8 bases from V and 6 bases from J, the junction contained 3 bases not matched to a gene. CDR3 bases: TGTGCCAGCCAGACAGGGGTCAATGAGCAGTTCTTC. This sequence encodes CASQTGVNEQFF.